Listed here is a single TCR beta chain. The antigen is unknown. The CDR3 loop spans 16 amino acids. Germline lookup yields CDR1 SGHAT and CDR2 FQNNGV. The junction had 7 bases not matched to a gene; V was cut back by 2 bases and J by 4 bases. This specimen comes from a study of OX40 agonist ivuxolimab in advanced cancers. Across the study: Patients received intravenous ivuxolimab every 2 weeks at 0.01 to 10 mg/kg.

TCRdb's table, derived via immunoSEQ multiplex PCR, lists solely in-frame clones and lacks some. The table lists tens of thousands of clones, roughly 84% of them singletons. Findings and caveats of the study: The mean number of expanded clones was higher in CD8+ T cells than in CD4+.

This sequence was found in an adult with an advanced solid tumor such as melanoma, head and neck, liver or kidney cancer. The V gene is TRBV11-2, the J gene TRBJ2-1; TRBD2 matches 8 bases. Sequencing was performed on CD4+ or CD8+ T cells sorted from blood, taken in a trial of the OX40 agonist ivuxolimab. The CDR3: CASSLLPGGLYNEQFF. As DNA, the CDR3 is TGTGCCAGCAGCTTATTACCGGGGGGGCTGTACAATGAGCAGTTCTTC.